The present T cell receptor (beta chain) was sequenced within a study of identifying expanded T cells in peripheral blood. About this clone: The antigen is undetermined.

Notes on the study in general: Variance in clone template counts between approximately two-week samples significantly increased with total template count across all healthy donors.

Trimming pared 2 bases from V and 3 bases from J, leaving 17 bases between. Per germline, CDR1 SGHNT and CDR2 YYREEE (reference sequence). The CDR3 extends over 16 amino acids. Using immunoSEQ multiplex PCR, the repertoire was profiled, and TCRdb retains in-frame clones only, with some absent. The data contain about 86,000 clones, around 84% of them singletons. J is TRBJ1-1 and V is TRBV5-4, with D possibly TRBD1 on 5 matching bases. Sequenced material: blood. This TCR was recovered from a person aged 18-69 years in good health. CDR3 protein: CASSLKKHQGDTEAFF. DNA for the CDR3: TGTGCCAGCAGCTTAAAAAAACATCAGGGAGACACTGAAGCTTTCTTT.